The 21 T cell receptor beta chains below come from one sample, sequenced in a study of identifying expanded T cells in peripheral blood. The assay was immunoSEQ multiplex PCR, and TCRdb's table has in-frame clones only and misses some. The sample includes about 76,000 clones, around four fifths of them seen just once. Sequences were obtained from blood. Every receptor here comes from a person between 18 and 75 years old in good health.

The chain carries TRBV7-9 and TRBJ2-1; 11 nucleotides align to TRBD2. There are 16 residues in the CDR3. CDR1 SEHNR and CDR2 FQNEAQ come from the germline V gene (reference sequence). V was pared by 3 bases and J by 7 bases, with 8 bases of the junction left unmatched. The CDR3 region is CASSLILAGERNEQFF. The CDR3, as DNA: TGTGCCAGCAGCTTGATACTAGCGGGAGAGCGGAATGAGCAGTTCTTC.

V usage is TRBV9 and J usage is TRBJ1-2; 7 bases are shared with TRBD1. The CDR3 covers 14 residues. V shed 7 bases and J 0 bases; nucleotides not matched to a gene: 6. Per germline, CDR1 SGDLS and CDR2 YYNGEE. The CDR3 nucleotides are TGTGCCAGCGGACCGGGACAGACTAACTATGGCTACACCTTC. This sequence encodes CASGPGQTNYGYTF.

This rearrangement joins TRBV18 to TRBJ2-5; maybe TRBD1 (6 bases). The CDR3 contains 15 residues. The germline CDR1 and CDR2 sequences are KGHSH and LQKENI. V lost 10 bases and J 3 bases, leaving 21 bases between the germline ends. CDR3 nucleotides: TGTGCCACCTCGAAGCAATCGGGACACAAAGAGACCCAGTACTTC. Its protein is CATSKQSGHKETQYF.

As DNA, the CDR3 is TGTGCCAGCAGTTCCATCCCGTCCGGAGAGCAGTACTTC. This translates into CASSSIPSGEQYF. The chain carries TRBV27 and TRBJ2-7, with D unclear. Germline CDR1 is MNHEY and CDR2 is SMNVEV (reference sequence). This CDR3 is built from 13 residues. V was cut by 4 bases and J by 7 bases, with 14 bases left in between.

This chain joins TRBV19 and TRBJ2-2; D gene ambiguous. V was trimmed by 4 bases and J by 0 bases, leaving 3 bases between them. The CDR3 is made up of 13 amino acids. CDR1 LNHDA and CDR2 SQIVND come from the germline V gene (reference sequence). CDR3 loop: CASSRPNTGELFF. CDR3 nucleotide sequence: TGTGCCAGTAGTAGACCGAACACCGGGGAGCTGTTTTTT. Combining the CDR3 with reference TRBV19 and TRBJ2-2 gives the whole variable domain DGGITQSPKYLFRKEGQNVTLSCEQNLNHDAMYWYRQDPGQGLRLIYYSQIVNDFQKGDIAEGYSVSREKKESFPLTVTSAQKNPTAFYLCASSRPNTGELFFGEGSRLTVL.

The V and J genes are TRBV10-3 and TRBJ1-1; TRBD1 might be the D (5 bases). Germline loops: CDR1 ENHRY, CDR2 SYGVKD. Deletions cut 0 bases from V and 2 bases from J, with 10 bases between. CDR3 length: 15 residues. CDR3 amino acids: CAISESGQGNTEAFF. CDR3 in DNA: TGTGCCATCAGTGAGTCGGGGCAGGGTAACACTGAAGCTTTCTTT.

Only one count was recorded for this clone. The chain is built from TRBV7-3 and TRBJ1-2; D is possibly TRBD1 (6 bases). Germline CDR1 is SGHTA and CDR2 is FQGTGA. Trimming removed 3 bases from V and 6 bases from J, with 11 bases in between. CDR3 size: 13 residues. The CDR3: CASSFRAGDGYTF. Written as DNA, the CDR3 is TGTGCCAGCAGCTTCAGAGCAGGGGATGGCTACACCTTC.

The J gene is TRBJ2-5, the V gene TRBV10-3; D remains ambiguous. Germline loops: CDR1 ENHRY, CDR2 SYGVKD. V lost 2 bases to trimming and J lost 1 base, with 2 bases between them. The CDR3 runs 12 residues. The CDR3 DNA sequence: TGTGCCATCAGTGAGGCCCAAGAGACCCAGTACTTC. Residues: CAISEAQETQYF.

CDR3 sequence: CSVRDVNSGANVLTF. For the CDR3, the DNA is TGCAGCGTAAGGGACGTGAACTCTGGGGCCAACGTCCTGACTTTC. This chain joins TRBV29-1 and TRBJ2-6; possibly TRBD1 or TRBD2 for D (5 bases each). The CDR3 length is 15 residues. With 6 bases removed from V and 0 bases from J, the gap between germline ends came to 12 bases. The V gene's germline CDR1 is SQVTM and CDR2 ANQGSEA.

V is TRBV13 and J is TRBJ2-7, with TRBD2 matching 13 bases. V trimming: 5 bases; J trimming: 4 bases; junction bases outside the gene matches: 8. The V gene's germline CDR1 is PRHDT and CDR2 FYEKMQ (reference sequence). The length of the CDR3 is 16 residues. The CDR3 bases are TGTGCCAGCAGCCCGGGACTAGCGGGAACCATGTACGAGCAGTACTTC. It is translated as CASSPGLAGTMYEQYF.

This chain connects TRBV9 to TRBJ2-7, with 7 bases that match TRBD2. The CDR3 is made up of 18 amino acids. Unmatched junction bases numbered 15, after V lost 0 bases and J lost 3 bases. Germline CDR1 and CDR2: SGDLS and YYNGEE. The CDR3 here is CASSVEGGSPVSYYEQYF. The CDR3 DNA reads TGTGCCAGCAGCGTAGAGGGAGGGAGCCCGGTTTCTTACTACGAGCAGTACTTC. Full variable domain (remainder filled in from reference TRBV9 and TRBJ2-7): DSGVTQTPKHLITATGQRVTLRCSPRSGDLSVYWYQQSLDQGLQFLIQYYNGEERAKGNILERFSAQQFPDLHSELNLSSLELGDSALYFCASSVEGGSPVSYYEQYFGPGTRLTVT.

The chain carries TRBV9 and TRBJ2-3; TRBD2 matches at 14 bases. Looked up from germline, CDR1 is SGDLS and CDR2 is YYNGEE. V was pared by 3 bases and J by 3 bases, with 3 bases of the junction left unmatched. The CDR3 length is 16 residues. Here the CDR3 DNA reads TGTGCCAGCAGCGGCGGACTAGCGGGGGGAACAGATACGCAGTATTTT. It specifies CASSGGLAGGTDTQYF.

The CDR3 protein is CASSLVLPGVIKTQYF. The DNA for the CDR3 is TGTGCCAGCAGCTTAGTATTACCGGGAGTCATAAAGACCCAGTACTTC. The chain carries TRBV7-8 and TRBJ2-5; possibly TRBD2 for D (6 bases). In germline, CDR1 is SGHVS, CDR2 FQNEAQ. The CDR3 consists of 16 residues. V was cut by 1 base and J by 6 bases, with 18 bases left in between.

The CDR3 sequence: CASSRDRSSGELFF. CDR3 sequence (DNA): TGTGCCAGCAGCCGGGACAGAAGTTCCGGGGAGCTGTTTTTT. The rearrangement joins TRBV4-2 to TRBJ2-2; 7 nucleotides agree with TRBD1. The CDR3 spans 14 residues. The V and J ends lost 4 bases and 6 bases, in that order; junction bases with no gene match: 5. Germline V CDR1 and CDR2: LGHNA, YNFKEQ.

This chain joins TRBV6-5 and TRBJ1-1, with D unresolved. The ends were cut back, 5 bases at V and 3 bases at J, with 16 bases in the middle. The CDR3 has 15 amino acids. CDR1 and CDR2 from the germline V gene are MNHEY and SVGAGI. The CDR3 bases are TGTGCCAGCAGTCCCCGCCTAGGCCCCCACACTGAAGCTTTCTTT. This codes for CASSPRLGPHTEAFF.

This clone was found once. This chain joins TRBV2 and TRBJ1-5; the D is unclear. Germline V gene sequence: CDR1 SNHLY, CDR2 FYNNEI. The CDR3 extends over 14 amino acids. Between the trimmed V and J ends, which lost 6 bases and 3 bases, there was a span of 12 bases. The CDR3 nucleotides read TGTGCCAGCAGCCCGGGGAGGAACAATCAGCCCCAGCATTTT. This codes for CASSPGRNNQPQHF.

J is TRBJ2-7 and V is TRBV5-6; 7 bases map to TRBD1. V dropped 3 bases and J dropped 3; count of bases not matched to a gene: 3. CDR3 length: 13 residues. The germline V gene has CDR1 SGHDT and CDR2 YYEEEE. CDR3 nucleotide sequence: TGTGCCAGCAGCTGGGGACAGTACTACGAGCAGTACTTC. Amino acid sequence: CASSWGQYYEQYF.

The chain uses TRBV9 and TRBJ1-3; D unresolved. Germline CDR1 reads SGDLS; CDR2 reads YYNGEE. The CDR3 loop spans 14 amino acids. Trimming took off 0 bases at V and 2 bases at J, with 6 bases between the two ends. CDR3 sequence reads: CASSVVGTGNTIYF. For the CDR3, the DNA is TGTGCCAGCAGCGTAGTGGGGACTGGAAACACCATATATTTT.

The chain links TRBV28 to TRBJ2-7, with 9 bases identical to TRBD1. Unmatched junction bases numbered 19, after V lost 3 bases and J lost 1 base. There are 20 residues in the CDR3. From germline, CDR1 is MDHEN and CDR2 SYDVKM. The CDR3 DNA reads TGTGCCAGCAGTTTCCCCCCAGGACAGGGGTATAGCTTGGATTCCTACGAGCAGTACTTC. Its protein is CASSFPPGQGYSLDSYEQYF.

The V gene is TRBV6-5, the J gene TRBJ2-7; the match to TRBD1 covers 7 bases. From germline, CDR1 is MNHEY and CDR2 SVGAGI. This CDR3 is built from 15 residues. Losses at the gene ends were 6 bases for V and 0 bases for J; bases not matched to a gene: 8. The CDR3 sequence: CASRETGTASYEQYF. In DNA form, the CDR3 reads TGTGCCAGCAGAGAAACCGGGACAGCCTCCTACGAGCAGTACTTC.

The chain uses TRBV7-9 and TRBJ2-1, with unresolved D. The CDR3 has 15 amino acids. The germline V gene has CDR1 SEHNR and CDR2 FQNEAQ (reference sequence). Trimming shortened V by 2 bases and J by 8 bases, and 16 bases separated the two germline ends. The CDR3, as DNA: TGTGCCAGCAGCTTAATGGGCAACTTAGGCGATGAGCAGTTCTTC. Amino acid sequence: CASSLMGNLGDEQFF.